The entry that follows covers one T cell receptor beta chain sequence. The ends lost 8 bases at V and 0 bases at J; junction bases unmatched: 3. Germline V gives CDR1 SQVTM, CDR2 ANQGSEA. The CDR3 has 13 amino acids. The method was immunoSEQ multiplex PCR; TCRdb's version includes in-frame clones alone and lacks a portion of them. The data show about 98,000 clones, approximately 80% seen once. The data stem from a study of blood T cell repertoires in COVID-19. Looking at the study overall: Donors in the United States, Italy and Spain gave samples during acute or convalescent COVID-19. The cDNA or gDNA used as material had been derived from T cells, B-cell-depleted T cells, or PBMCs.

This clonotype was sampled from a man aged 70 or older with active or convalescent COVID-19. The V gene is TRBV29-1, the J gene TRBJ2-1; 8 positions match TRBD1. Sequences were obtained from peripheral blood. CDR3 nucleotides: TGCAGCATTACAGGGGGCTCCTACAATGAGCAGTTCTTC. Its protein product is CSITGGSYNEQFF.